This T cell receptor (beta chain) derives from a study of OX40 agonist ivuxolimab in advanced cancers. On the study more broadly: Ivuxolimab, which is an agonistic anti-OX40 (CD134) antibody, was administered to the patients. Study-level points and caveats: Among some nonresponders, normalized T-cell clonal expansion was also low. Some of the lowest clonal expansion was seen in partial responders at 0.1-3.0 mg/kg. Averaging showed that CD8+ T cells had more expanded clones than CD4+ did.

V lost 4 bases and J 3 bases, leaving 16 bases between the germline ends. The CDR3 totals 15 residues. CDR1 and CDR2 (germline): SGHAT, FQNNGV. Assay: immunoSEQ multiplex PCR; the TCRdb copy retains only in-frame clones and omits some. The data contain 45,000 to 50,000 clones, around 90% of them singletons. The table lists this clone with a few counts. Its antigen is still unknown. The V and J genes are TRBV11-2 and TRBJ2-7; D is perhaps TRBD1 or TRBD2 (5 bases each). The sample consisted of CD4+ or CD8+ T cells sorted from blood, taken in a trial of the OX40 agonist ivuxolimab. The sequence derives from an adult with an advanced solid tumor such as melanoma, head and neck, liver or kidney cancer. The CDR3 protein is CASSYGAGQNYEQYF. The CDR3 DNA sequence: TGTGCCAGCAGCTACGGGGCAGGTCAGAACTACGAGCAGTACTTC.